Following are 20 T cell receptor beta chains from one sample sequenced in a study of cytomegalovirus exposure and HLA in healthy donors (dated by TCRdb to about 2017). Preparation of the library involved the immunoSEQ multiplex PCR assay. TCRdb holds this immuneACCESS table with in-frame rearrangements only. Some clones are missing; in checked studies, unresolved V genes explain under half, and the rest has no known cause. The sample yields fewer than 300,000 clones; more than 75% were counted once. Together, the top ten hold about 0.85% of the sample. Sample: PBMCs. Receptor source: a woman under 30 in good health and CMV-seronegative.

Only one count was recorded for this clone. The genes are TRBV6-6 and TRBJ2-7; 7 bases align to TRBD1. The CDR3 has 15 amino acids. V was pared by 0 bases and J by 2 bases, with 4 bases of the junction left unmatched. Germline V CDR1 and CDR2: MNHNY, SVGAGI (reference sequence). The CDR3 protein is CASSYSTGPTYEQYF. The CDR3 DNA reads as TGTGCCAGCAGTTACTCGACAGGGCCGACCTACGAGCAGTACTTC.

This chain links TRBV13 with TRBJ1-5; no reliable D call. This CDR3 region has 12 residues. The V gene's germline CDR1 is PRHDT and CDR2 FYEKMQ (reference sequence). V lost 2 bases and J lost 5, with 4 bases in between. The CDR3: CASSLRYQPQHF. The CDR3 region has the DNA TGTGCCAGCAGCTTACGGTATCAGCCCCAGCATTTT.

CDR3 in DNA: TGTGCCAGCAGTTTCTACAGGGGATTCTACGAGCAGTACTTC. Translated, it gives CASSFYRGFYEQYF. The J gene is TRBJ2-7, the V gene TRBV28; 7 bases align to TRBD1. Germline V CDR1 and CDR2: MDHEN, SYDVKM. The CDR3 runs 14 residues. Trimming cost V 3 bases and J 3 bases; bases outside gene matches: 5.

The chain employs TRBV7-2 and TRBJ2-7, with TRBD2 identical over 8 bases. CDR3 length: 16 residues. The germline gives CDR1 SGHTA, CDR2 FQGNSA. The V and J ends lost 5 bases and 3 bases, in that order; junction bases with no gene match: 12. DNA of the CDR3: TGTGCCAGCAGCGGACCCCTGGCGGGAGGAGACTACGAGCAGTACTTC. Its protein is CASSGPLAGGDYEQYF.

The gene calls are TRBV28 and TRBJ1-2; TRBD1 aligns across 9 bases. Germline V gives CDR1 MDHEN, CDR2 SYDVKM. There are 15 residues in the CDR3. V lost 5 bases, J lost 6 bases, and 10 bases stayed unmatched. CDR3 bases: TGTGCCAGCAGTCCGAGAACAGGGGGCTTTGATGGCTACACCTTC. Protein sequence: CASSPRTGGFDGYTF.

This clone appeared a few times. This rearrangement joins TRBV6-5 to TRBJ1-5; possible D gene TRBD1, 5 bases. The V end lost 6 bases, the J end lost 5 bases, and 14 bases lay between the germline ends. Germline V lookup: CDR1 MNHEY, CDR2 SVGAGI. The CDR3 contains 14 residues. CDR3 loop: CASSPTGLDQPQHF. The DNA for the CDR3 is TGTGCCAGCAGCCCTACAGGCCTCGATCAGCCCCAGCATTTT.

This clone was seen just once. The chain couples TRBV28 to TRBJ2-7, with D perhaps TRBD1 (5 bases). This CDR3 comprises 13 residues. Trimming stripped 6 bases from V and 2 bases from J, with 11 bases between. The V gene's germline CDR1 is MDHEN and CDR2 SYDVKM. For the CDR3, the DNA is TGTGCCAGCAGGACTTTGGGGCCCTACGAGCAGTACTTC. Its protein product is CASRTLGPYEQYF. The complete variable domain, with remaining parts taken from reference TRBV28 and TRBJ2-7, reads DVKVTQSSRYLVKRTGEKVFLECVQDMDHENMFWYRQDPGLGLRLIYFSYDVKMKEKGDIPEGYSVSREKKERFSLILESASTNQTSMYLCASRTLGPYEQYFGPGTRLTVT.

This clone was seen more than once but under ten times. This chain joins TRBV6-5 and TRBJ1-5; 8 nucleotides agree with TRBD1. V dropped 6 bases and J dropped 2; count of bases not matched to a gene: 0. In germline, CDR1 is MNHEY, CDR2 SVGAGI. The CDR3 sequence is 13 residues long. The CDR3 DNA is TGTGCCAGCAGGGACAGGGGCAATCAGCCCCAGCATTTT. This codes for CASRDRGNQPQHF.

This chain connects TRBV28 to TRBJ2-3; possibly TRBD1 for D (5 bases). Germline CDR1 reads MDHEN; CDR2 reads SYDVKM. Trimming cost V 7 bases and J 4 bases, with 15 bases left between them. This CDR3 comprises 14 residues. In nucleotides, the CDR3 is TGTGCCAGCACGAAAGGGGCTCTTTCAGATACGCAGTATTTT. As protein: CASTKGALSDTQYF.

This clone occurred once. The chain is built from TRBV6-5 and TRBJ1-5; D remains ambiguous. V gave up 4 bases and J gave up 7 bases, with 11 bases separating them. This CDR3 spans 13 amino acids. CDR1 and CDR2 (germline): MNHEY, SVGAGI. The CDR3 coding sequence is TGTGCCAGCAGTTCGGGGAAGGGCCAGCCCCAGCATTTT. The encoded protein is CASSSGKGQPQHF.

The CDR3 DNA is TGTGCCAGCAGCACACCGGCCTCGTGGAGTTACTATGGCTACACCTTC. This codes for CASSTPASWSYYGYTF. V and J are TRBV13 and TRBJ1-2; D unresolved. The germline gives CDR1 PRHDT, CDR2 FYEKMQ (reference sequence). This CDR3 region has 16 residues. Trimming took 5 bases from V and 3 from J, leaving 19 bases between them.

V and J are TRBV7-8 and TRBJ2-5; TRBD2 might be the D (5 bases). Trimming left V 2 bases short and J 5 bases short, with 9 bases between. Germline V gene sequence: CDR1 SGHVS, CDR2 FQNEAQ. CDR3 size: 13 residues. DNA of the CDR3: TGTGCCAGCAGCTTACGGACGGGGGAGACCCAGTACTTC. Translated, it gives CASSLRTGETQYF.

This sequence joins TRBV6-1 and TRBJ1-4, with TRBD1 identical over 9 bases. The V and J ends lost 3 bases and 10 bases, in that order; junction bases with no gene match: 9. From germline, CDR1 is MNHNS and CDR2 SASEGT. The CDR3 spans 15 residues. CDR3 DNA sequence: TGTGCCAGCAGTGACTTCGACAGGGGGTATGGAAAACTGTTTTTT. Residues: CASSDFDRGYGKLFF.

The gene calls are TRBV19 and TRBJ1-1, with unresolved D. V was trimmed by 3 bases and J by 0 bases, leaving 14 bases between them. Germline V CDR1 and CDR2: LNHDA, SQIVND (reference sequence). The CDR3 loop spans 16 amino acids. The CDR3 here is CASSISRQIMNTEAFF. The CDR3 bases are TGTGCCAGTAGTATTTCCCGACAAATCATGAACACTGAAGCTTTCTTT.

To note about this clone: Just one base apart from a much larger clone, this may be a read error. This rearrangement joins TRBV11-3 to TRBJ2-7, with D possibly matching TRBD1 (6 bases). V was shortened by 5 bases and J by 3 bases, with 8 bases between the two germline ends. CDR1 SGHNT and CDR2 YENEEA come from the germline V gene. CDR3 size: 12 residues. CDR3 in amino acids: CASSGTNYEQYF. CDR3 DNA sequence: TGTGCCAGCAGCGGGACAAACTACGAGCAGTACTTC. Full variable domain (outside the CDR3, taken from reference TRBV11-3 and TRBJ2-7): EAGVVQSPRYKIIEKKQPVAFWCNPISGHNTLYWYLQNLGQGPELLIRYENEEAVDDSQLPKDRFSAERLKGVDSTLKIQPAELGDSAVYLCASSGTNYEQYFGPGTRLTVT.

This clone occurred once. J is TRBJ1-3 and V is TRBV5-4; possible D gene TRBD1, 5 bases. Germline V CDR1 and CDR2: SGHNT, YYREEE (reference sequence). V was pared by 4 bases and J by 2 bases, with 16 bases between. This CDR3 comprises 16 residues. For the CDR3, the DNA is TGTGCCAGCAGCGGGGGGAGCCAGCTCCCTGGAAACACCATATATTTT. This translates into CASSGGSQLPGNTIYF.

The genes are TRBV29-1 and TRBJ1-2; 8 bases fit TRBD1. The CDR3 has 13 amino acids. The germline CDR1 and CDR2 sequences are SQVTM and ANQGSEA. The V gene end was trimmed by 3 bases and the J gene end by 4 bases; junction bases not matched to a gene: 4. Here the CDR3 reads CSVDTTGVYGYTF. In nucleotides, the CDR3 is TGCAGCGTTGACACGACAGGGGTCTATGGCTACACCTTC. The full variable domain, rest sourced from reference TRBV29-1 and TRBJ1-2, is SAVISQKPSRDICQRGTSLTIQCQVDSQVTMMFWYRQQPGQSLTLIATANQGSEATYESGFVIDKFPISRPNLTFSTLTVSNMSPEDSSIYLCSVDTTGVYGYTFGSGTRLTVV.

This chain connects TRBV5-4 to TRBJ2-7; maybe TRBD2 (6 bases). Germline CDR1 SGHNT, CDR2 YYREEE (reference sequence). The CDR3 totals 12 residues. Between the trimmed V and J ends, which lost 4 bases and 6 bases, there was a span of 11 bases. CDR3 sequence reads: CASSGDLGEQYF. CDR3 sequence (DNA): TGTGCCAGCAGCGGGGACTTGGGCGAGCAGTACTTC.

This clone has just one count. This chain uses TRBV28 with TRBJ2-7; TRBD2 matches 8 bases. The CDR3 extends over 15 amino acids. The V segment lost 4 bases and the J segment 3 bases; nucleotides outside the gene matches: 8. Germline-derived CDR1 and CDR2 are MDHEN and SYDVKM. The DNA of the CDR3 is TGTGCCAGCAGTTCCCCCCGGACTAGCCTCTACGAGCAGTACTTC. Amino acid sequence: CASSSPRTSLYEQYF.

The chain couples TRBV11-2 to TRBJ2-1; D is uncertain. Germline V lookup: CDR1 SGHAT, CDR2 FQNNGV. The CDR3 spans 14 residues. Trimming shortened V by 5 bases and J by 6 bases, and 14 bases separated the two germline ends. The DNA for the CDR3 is TGTGCCAGCAGCCCCGGTCGGTATACCAATGAGCAGTTCTTC. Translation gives CASSPGRYTNEQFF. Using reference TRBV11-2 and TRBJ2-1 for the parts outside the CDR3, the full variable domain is EAGVAQSPRYKIIEKRQSVAFWCNPISGHATLYWYQQILGQGPKLLIQFQNNGVVDDSQLPKDRFSAERLKGVDSTLKIQPAKLEDSAVYLCASSPGRYTNEQFFGPGTRLTVL.